A selection of T cell receptor beta chains follows, all from one sample in a study of cytomegalovirus exposure and HLA in healthy donors. TCRdb's table, derived via immunoSEQ multiplex PCR, lists solely in-frame clones and lacks some. This sample yields 180,000 or so clones, of which about 79% are seen a single time; nearly 6.5% belongs to the top ten. The sample taken for sequencing was PBMCs. These receptors were obtained from a man in his forties in good health and CMV-seropositive. CDR3s include the opening cysteine and the closing phenylalanine or tryptophan. The D gene is left open where the match is weak. Only some rows state a clone size, as once, few, many or a class for expanded clones.

TRBJ2-1 - - TRBV18 CASSPRGGTNEQFF TGTGCCAGCTCACCACGGGGCGGGACGAATGAGCAGTTCTTC
TRBJ1-1 TRBD1 few TRBV11-3 CASSLSTWTGGNTEAFF TGTGCCAGCAGCTTATCCACCTGGACAGGGGGTAACACTGAAGCTTTCTTT
TRBJ2-3 - once TRBV9 CASSALTGVGSTDTQYF TGTGCCAGCAGCGCCCTCACGGGGGTGGGAAGCACAGATACGCAGTATTTT
TRBJ2-3 TRBD2 - TRBV6-4 CASSDPGTSGPTDTQYF TGTGCCAGCAGTGACCCGGGGACTAGCGGACCCACAGATACGCAGTATTTT
TRBJ2-6 TRBD1 - TRBV5-6 CASSYLIYRGPGANGLTF TGTGCCAGCAGCTACCTAATATACAGGGGTCCTGGGGCCAACGGCCTGACTTTC
TRBJ2-7 - - TRBV27 CASSYREPIQSYAYEQYF TGTGCCAGCAGTTACAGGGAACCGATTCAATCGTATGCCTACGAGCAGTACTTC
TRBJ2-7 TRBD2 - TRBV6-1 CASKIGLAGIEQYF TGTGCCAGCAAAATCGGACTAGCGGGTATTGAGCAGTACTTC
TRBJ2-3 - - TRBV19 CASSIFSGAADTQYF TGTGCCAGTAGTATATTTTCAGGTGCTGCAGATACGCAGTATTTT
TRBJ2-1 - - TRBV29-1 CSARLQSNEQFF TGCAGCGCAAGACTTCAGTCCAATGAGCAGTTCTTC
TRBJ1-5 TRBD1 - TRBV19 CASRAAGGYQPQHF TGTGCCAGTAGAGCGGCAGGGGGGTATCAGCCCCAGCATTTT
TRBJ2-7 - once TRBV11-2 CASERTESSYEQYF TGTGCCAGCGAGAGGACAGAGTCTTCCTACGAGCAGTACTTC
TRBJ1-3 TRBD1 few TRBV5-6 CASSWIGTDPGNTIYF TGTGCCAGCAGCTGGATAGGGACAGACCCTGGAAACACCATATATTTT
TRBJ2-7 TRBD2 - TRBV27 CASSRHIGLASSYEQYF TGTGCCAGCAGTCGACACATCGGACTAGCGAGTTCCTACGAGCAGTACTTC
TRBJ2-2 - once TRBV4-2 CASSQGPGLQVAGELFF TGTGCCAGCAGCCAGGGCCCGGGACTCCAAGTCGCCGGGGAGCTGTTTTTT
TRBJ1-1 - - TRBV11-2 CASSPDLRVAEAFF TGTGCCAGCAGCCCCGACTTGAGGGTAGCTGAAGCTTTCTTT
TRBJ2-7 - - TRBV16 CASSPAGGSYREQYF TGTGCCAGCAGCCCAGCTGGGGGGAGCTACCGCGAGCAGTACTTC
TRBJ2-7 TRBD1 - TRBV19 CASSIRWTGPYEQYF TGTGCCAGTAGTATTCGATGGACAGGGCCTTACGAGCAGTACTTC
TRBJ2-3 TRBD2 - TRBV5-1 CASSLAYLAGRETDTQYF TGCGCCAGCAGCTTGGCCTACCTAGCGGGAAGGGAGACAGATACGCAGTATTTT
TRBJ2-1 TRBD2 - TRBV11-3 CASSLGRLAGGGEQFF TGTGCCAGCAGCTTAGGCCGACTAGCGGGAGGTGGTGAGCAGTTCTTC
TRBJ2-5 TRBD2 - TRBV27 CASSLGLAGVETQYF TGTGCCAGCAGTTTGGGACTAGCGGGAGTAGAGACCCAGTACTTC
TRBJ2-2 TRBD2 - TRBV25-1 CASRREYTGELFF TGTGCCAGCAGGCGGGAGTACACCGGGGAGCTGTTTTTT
TRBJ2-2 TRBD1 - TRBV10-3 CAISPGGEDTGELFF TGTGCCATCAGCCCAGGGGGCGAGGACACCGGGGAGCTGTTTTTT
TRBJ2-7 TRBD2 - TRBV5-1 CASSSISSGGSYEQYF TGCGCCAGCAGCTCAATCTCTAGCGGGGGCTCCTACGAGCAGTACTTC
TRBJ1-1 - once TRBV5-4 CASSPPGGLVEAFF TGTGCCAGCAGCCCTCCGGGGGGGCTAGTTGAAGCTTTCTTT
TRBJ2-7 TRBD2 - TRBV29-1 CSVTIGGVGGYEQYF TGCAGCGTTACCATCGGGGGGGTGGGCGGGTACGAGCAGTACTTC
TRBJ2-6 - - TRBV5-6 CASSLLQAVSGANVLTF TGTGCCAGCAGCTTGTTACAGGCGGTCTCTGGGGCCAACGTCCTGACTTTC
TRBJ2-5 - - TRBV5-6 CASSLHETQYF TGTGCCAGCAGCTTGCATGAGACCCAGTACTTC
TRBJ2-3 TRBD2 - TRBV25-1 CASSEGLAGGRDTQYF TGTGCCAGCAGTGAAGGACTAGCGGGAGGTCGCGATACGCAGTATTTT
TRBJ1-1 TRBD1 - TRBV15 CATSRGQGVTEAFF TGTGCCACCAGCAGGGGACAGGGGGTGACTGAAGCTTTCTTT
TRBJ2-1 TRBD1 few TRBV5-1 CASSLKNGTGRWNEQFF TGCGCCAGCAGCTTGAAAAACGGGACAGGGAGGTGGAATGAGCAGTTCTTC
TRBJ1-4 - - TRBV28 CASSLNQGPTNEKLFF TGTGCCAGCAGCCTTAATCAGGGCCCAACTAATGAAAAACTGTTTTTT
TRBJ2-3 TRBD2 - TRBV19 CASRSGSRTDTQYF TGTGCCAGTAGGAGCGGGAGTCGGACAGATACGCAGTATTTT
TRBJ2-7 - - TRBV10-1 CASRTSGGYSYEQYF TGCGCCAGCAGGACTTCGGGGGGCTACTCCTACGAGCAGTACTTC
TRBJ1-1 - - TRBV2 CASSEQSGLGIF TGTGCCAGCAGTGAACAGTCCGGACTGGGGATCTTT
TRBJ2-7 TRBD1 - TRBV4-1 CASSQDNRDRGQYF TGCGCCAGCAGCCAAGATAACCGGGACAGGGGTCAGTACTTC
TRBJ2-5 - - TRBV2 CASSGHGATGRVETQYF TGTGCCAGCAGTGGACACGGAGCAACAGGGAGAGTTGAGACCCAGTACTTC
TRBJ1-5 TRBD1 - TRBV19 CASSISQGRNQPQHF TGTGCCAGTAGTATCTCACAGGGGAGGAATCAGCCCCAGCATTTT
TRBJ2-1 - few TRBV25-1 CASGLGTYGYNEQFF TGTGCCAGCGGACTTGGGACTTATGGATACAATGAGCAGTTCTTC
TRBJ2-3 - - TRBV28 CASSLRTDTQYF TGTGCCAGCAGCCTCCGGACAGATACGCAGTATTTT
TRBJ1-1 TRBD1 - TRBV10-2 CASSDWTGGRAFF TGCGCCAGCAGTGATTGGACAGGGGGCCGAGCTTTCTTT
TRBJ2-7 - - TRBV29-1 CSVVAAYEQYF TGCAGCGTTGTGGCCGCCTACGAGCAGTACTTC
TRBJ1-5 TRBD1 - TRBV2 CASNTGGNQPQHF TGTGCCAGCAACACAGGGGGTAATCAGCCCCAGCATTTT
TRBJ1-3 - - TRBV21-1 CASRSVFGEKARGNTIYF TGTGCCAGCAGGTCCGTTTTTGGGGAGAAAGCCAGAGGAAACACCATATATTTT
TRBJ2-5 TRBD2 - TRBV25-1 CASSESGAGGETQYF TGTGCCAGCAGTGAATCAGGAGCGGGAGGAGAGACCCAGTACTTC
TRBJ2-1 TRBD2 - TRBV7-6 CASSDLAGANNEQFF TGTGCCAGCAGCGACCTCGCGGGAGCGAACAATGAGCAGTTCTTC
TRBJ1-2 TRBD1 - TRBV11-2 CASSLVGTGHYGYTF TGTGCCAGCAGCCTCGTTGGGACAGGGCACTATGGCTACACCTTC